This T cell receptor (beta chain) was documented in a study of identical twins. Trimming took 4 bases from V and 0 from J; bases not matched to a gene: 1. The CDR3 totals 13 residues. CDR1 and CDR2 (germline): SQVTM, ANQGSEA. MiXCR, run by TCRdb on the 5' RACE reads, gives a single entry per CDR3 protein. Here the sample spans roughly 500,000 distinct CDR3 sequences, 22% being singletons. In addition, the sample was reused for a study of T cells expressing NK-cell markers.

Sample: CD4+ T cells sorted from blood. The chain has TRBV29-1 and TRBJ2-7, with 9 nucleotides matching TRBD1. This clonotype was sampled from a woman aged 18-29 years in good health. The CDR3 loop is CSVGTGDSYEQYF. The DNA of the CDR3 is TGCAGCGTTGGGACAGGGGACTCCTACGAGCAGTACTTC.